This T cell receptor beta chain was obtained from a study of blood T cell repertoires in COVID-19. At the level of the study: The United States, Italy and Spain provided the acute and convalescent COVID-19 samples. The cDNA or gDNA used as material had been derived from T cells, B-cell-depleted T cells, or PBMCs.

The germline V and J ends were trimmed by 3 bases and 0 bases, with 9 bases remaining between them. This CDR3 contains 14 residues. The germline V gene has CDR1 DFQATT and CDR2 SNEGSKA (reference sequence). Here immunoSEQ multiplex PCR was the method, and the copy in TCRdb shows in-frame clones only, minus some. The data contain about 200,000 clones, 86% of them singletons. Residents of around 24 US areas, aged about 18 to 89 years, made up the participants. Sequencing was done on a sample of PBMCs or T cells enriched from blood (not recorded which). The V gene is TRBV20-1, the J gene TRBJ1-5, with D unresolved. This clonotype was sampled from a man aged 35 to 55 with acute COVID-19. CDR3 bases: TGCAGTGCTAGTCAGGATTATAGCAATCAGCCCCAGCATTTT. It specifies CSASQDYSNQPQHF.